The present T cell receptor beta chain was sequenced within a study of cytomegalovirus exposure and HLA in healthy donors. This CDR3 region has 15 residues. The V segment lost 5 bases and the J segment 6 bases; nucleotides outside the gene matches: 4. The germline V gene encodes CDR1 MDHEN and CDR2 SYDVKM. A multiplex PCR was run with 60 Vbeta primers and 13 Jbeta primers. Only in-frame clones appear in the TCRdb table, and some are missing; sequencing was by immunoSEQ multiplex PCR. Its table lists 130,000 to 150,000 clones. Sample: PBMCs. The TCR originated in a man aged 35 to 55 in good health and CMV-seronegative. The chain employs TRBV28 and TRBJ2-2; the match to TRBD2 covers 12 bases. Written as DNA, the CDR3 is TGTGCCAGCAGTAGACTAGCGGGGGTGGCCGGGGAGCTGTTTTTT. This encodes CASSRLAGVAGELFF. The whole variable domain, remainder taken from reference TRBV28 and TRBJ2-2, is DVKVTQSSRYLVKRTGEKVFLECVQDMDHENMFWYRQDPGLGLRLIYFSYDVKMKEKGDIPEGYSVSREKKERFSLILESASTNQTSMYLCASSRLAGVAGELFFGEGSRLTVL.